The T cell receptor beta chain described here comes from a study of cytomegalovirus exposure and HLA in healthy donors. Study-level findings and limits: Clonal expansion, a later analysis showed, was greater in HLA-associated TCR beta chains than in equally common others. Productive status was seen about 90% or about 30% of the time for most TCR beta V segments in an earlier analysis.

CDR3 size: 19 residues. V trimming: 4 bases; J trimming: 0 bases; junction bases outside the gene matches: 16. The germline V gene encodes CDR1 SGHRS and CDR2 YFSETQ. Both 60 Vbeta primers and 13 Jbeta primers went into the PCR. Method: immunoSEQ multiplex PCR; TCRdb's copy keeps in-frame clones and lacks some. The repertoire holds tens of thousands of clones, with 73% as singletons. This clone was detected only a few times. The antigen is undetermined. The chain combines TRBV5-1 with TRBJ2-3, with 8 positions matching TRBD2. Sequenced sample: PBMCs. This sequence was found in a middle-aged woman in good health and CMV-seropositive. This CDR3 is CASSPSKREWYSSTDTQYF. The DNA for the CDR3 is TGCGCCAGCAGCCCCTCGAAGCGGGAGTGGTATTCTAGCACAGATACGCAGTATTTT.